These 21 T cell receptor beta chains came from one sample sequenced in a study of CD8 T cells in Susac syndrome. The RNA, 0.5 to 1 ug, was put through reverse transcription using random hexamers. TCRdb called the immunoSEQ multiplex PCR reads again in MiXCR, with one record for every CDR3 protein. The data contain roughly 89,000 distinct CDR3 sequences, roughly 96% of them seen just once; the ten biggest clones take up roughly 0.62%. The sequenced sample was CD8+ T cells from PBMCs. The source of these receptors is a human donor with Susac syndrome.

The rearrangement joins TRBV19 to TRBJ2-7, with D perhaps TRBD1 or TRBD2 (5 bases each). The CDR3 has 12 amino acids. V lost 1 base and J lost 5, with 6 bases in between. The germline V gene encodes CDR1 LNHDA and CDR2 SQIVND (reference sequence). CDR3 sequence (DNA): TGTGCCAGTAGTATAGGAGGGGACGAGCAGTACTTC. It specifies CASSIGGDEQYF.

The chain carries TRBV25-1 and TRBJ1-1, with D possibly TRBD1 on 5 matching bases. Trimming pared 3 bases from V and 3 bases from J, leaving 11 bases between. Germline CDR1 reads MGHDK; CDR2 reads SYGVNS. The CDR3 consists of 14 residues. CDR3 loop: CASSDRVFDTEAFF. In DNA, the CDR3 is TGTGCCAGCAGTGACAGGGTCTTCGACACTGAAGCTTTCTTT.

This clonotype was detected once. This chain links TRBV27 with TRBJ2-1; 8 bases are a match to TRBD1. Germline CDR1 and CDR2: MNHEY and SMNVEV (reference sequence). Unmatched junction bases numbered 11, after V lost 4 bases and J lost 15 bases. CDR3 size: 13 residues. In DNA, the CDR3 is TGTGCCAGCAGTTCTAAGTTCGATGACAGGGGGTTCTTC. Its protein is CASSSKFDDRGFF.

The rearrangement uses TRBV19 and TRBJ2-1; the D is unclear. Trimming removed 4 bases at V and 0 bases at J, with 7 bases between. In germline, CDR1 is LNHDA, CDR2 SQIVND (reference sequence). The length of the CDR3 is 14 residues. The CDR3 region is CASSTQYSYNEQFF. The CDR3 coding sequence is TGTGCCAGTAGTACACAGTACTCCTACAATGAGCAGTTCTTC. The full variable domain, rest sourced from reference TRBV19 and TRBJ2-1, is DGGITQSPKYLFRKEGQNVTLSCEQNLNHDAMYWYRQDPGQGLRLIYYSQIVNDFQKGDIAEGYSVSREKKESFPLTVTSAQKNPTAFYLCASSTQYSYNEQFFGPGTRLTVL.

V gene TRBV5-1 combines with J gene TRBJ1-4; 7 positions match TRBD1. Per the germline V gene, CDR1 is SGHRS and CDR2 is YFSETQ. J gave up 3 bases and V 1 base, and 3 bases lay outside the gene matches. The length of the CDR3 is 15 residues. CDR3 loop: CASSLRGTANEKLFF. DNA of the CDR3: TGCGCCAGCAGCTTGAGGGGGACAGCTAATGAAAAACTGTTTTTT. Supplemented by reference TRBV5-1 and TRBJ1-4, the full variable domain reads KAGVTQTPRYLIKTRGQQVTLSCSPISGHRSVSWYQQTPGQGLQFLFEYFSETQRNKGNFPGRFSGRQFSNSRSEMNVSTLELGDSALYLCASSLRGTANEKLFFGSGTQLSVL.

This rearrangement joins TRBV15 to TRBJ2-5, with 9 bases that match TRBD1. In germline, CDR1 is LNHNV, CDR2 YYDKDF (reference sequence). V lost 0 bases and J lost 5; bases outside the gene matches: 1. The CDR3 spans 14 residues. For the CDR3, the DNA is TGTGCCACCAGCAGAGAGGACAGGGGCGAGACCCAGTACTTC. Amino acids: CATSREDRGETQYF.

This chain links TRBV18 with TRBJ2-3; a possible D gene is TRBD1 (7 bases). Trimming removed 4 bases at V and 1 base at J, with 15 bases between. The germline gives CDR1 KGHSH, CDR2 LQKENI. The CDR3 contains 16 residues. CDR3 sequence reads: CASSRPGGPRTDTQYF. Written as DNA, the CDR3 is TGTGCCAGCTCACGACCAGGGGGGCCCCGCACAGATACGCAGTATTTT.

The chain's CDR3 is CASSGDRGINEKLFF. The CDR3 coding sequence is TGTGCCAGCAGCGGGGACAGGGGAATTAATGAAAAACTGTTTTTT. The chain combines TRBV7-9 with TRBJ1-4, with 10 bases identical to TRBD1. CDR3 length equals 15 residues. J gave up 4 bases and V 5 bases, and 4 bases lay outside the gene matches. Germline assignment: CDR1 SEHNR and CDR2 FQNEAQ (reference sequence).

The chain carries TRBV30 and TRBJ1-1; no firm D call. Trimming removed 0 bases at V and 6 bases at J, with 14 bases between. The CDR3 totals 14 residues. From germline, CDR1 is GTSNPN and CDR2 SVGIG (reference sequence). The CDR3 bases are TGTGCCTGGAGTGTAGGAATACTGGGTCCTGAAGCTTTCTTT. Translated, it gives CAWSVGILGPEAFF.

The chain couples TRBV7-9 to TRBJ1-5; 9 bases match TRBD1. This CDR3 spans 17 amino acids. The V and J ends lost 5 bases and 6 bases, in that order; junction bases with no gene match: 14. Per the germline V gene, CDR1 is SEHNR and CDR2 is FQNEAQ (reference sequence). This CDR3 reads CASSLGSGTGNFQPQHF. The CDR3, as DNA: TGTGCCAGCAGCCTAGGATCCGGGACAGGGAATTTTCAGCCCCAGCATTTT.

V gene TRBV5-1 combines with J gene TRBJ1-1; a weak D match, TRBD1 (5 bases). The CDR3 length is 18 residues. CDR1 is SGHRS, CDR2 YFSETQ, per germline. V lost 0 bases to trimming and J lost 0 bases, with 18 bases between them. CDR3 nucleotides: TGCGCCAGCAGCTTGGGGGGGGTTGGTAGAGGATTGAACACTGAAGCTTTCTTT. It codes for CASSLGGVGRGLNTEAFF.

This clonotype was detected once. The gene calls are TRBV20-1 and TRBJ1-1; no definite D call. The CDR3 covers 13 residues. V lost 5 bases and J 1 base, leaving 11 bases between the germline ends. Germline CDR1 DFQATT, CDR2 SNEGSKA (reference sequence). CDR3: CSADPLWNTEAFF. The CDR3 DNA sequence: TGCAGTGCTGACCCTCTCTGGAACACTGAAGCTTTCTTT.

The chain links TRBV14 to TRBJ1-1, with TRBD1 as a possible D gene (5 bases). The germline V and J ends were trimmed by 8 bases and 1 base, with 11 bases remaining between them. Per the germline V gene, CDR1 is SGHDN and CDR2 is FVKESK. The CDR3 loop spans 13 amino acids. Here the CDR3 reads CASRRGGNTEAFF. The DNA of the CDR3 is TGTGCCAGCCGAAGGGGTGGGAACACTGAAGCTTTCTTT.

V usage is TRBV5-1 and J usage is TRBJ1-3; TRBD1 is a possible D gene (5 bases). Germline CDR1 is SGHRS and CDR2 is YFSETQ. CDR3 length: 15 residues. Trimming took 4 bases from V and 0 from J, leaving 11 bases between them. Here the CDR3 DNA reads TGCGCCAGCAGCCCGGGACGGATCTCTGGAAACACCATATATTTT. As protein: CASSPGRISGNTIYF.

The genes are TRBV20-1 and TRBJ1-6; TRBD1 is a possible D gene (6 bases). V was shortened by 3 bases and J by 1 base, with 19 bases between the two germline ends. The CDR3 extends over 18 amino acids. Germline assignment: CDR1 DFQATT and CDR2 SNEGSKA (reference sequence). The CDR3 region is CSASLGATRVSYNSPLHF. CDR3 DNA sequence: TGCAGTGCTAGTTTGGGGGCCACTAGAGTATCCTATAATTCACCCCTCCACTTT.

V is TRBV2 and J is TRBJ1-5; a weak D match, TRBD1 (6 bases). Germline values: CDR1 SNHLY, CDR2 FYNNEI. V lost 8 bases and J lost 0, with 11 bases in between. The CDR3 is made up of 14 amino acids. The CDR3 loop is CASGQGNSNQPQHF. DNA of the CDR3: TGTGCCAGCGGTCAGGGGAATAGCAATCAGCCCCAGCATTTT.

The V gene is TRBV7-2, the J gene TRBJ1-6; D not resolved. In germline, CDR1 is SGHTA, CDR2 FQGNSA. This CDR3 comprises 12 residues. Trimming shortened V by 1 base and J by 15 bases, and 10 bases separated the two germline ends. CDR3 residues: CASSLESRRLHF. The CDR3 DNA is TGTGCCAGCAGCTTAGAATCCAGGCGCCTCCACTTT.

The gene calls are TRBV20-1 and TRBJ2-3; D may correspond to TRBD1 or TRBD2 (5 bases each). CDR1 and CDR2 (germline): DFQATT, SNEGSKA (reference sequence). The CDR3 is 15 amino acids. Trimming left V 6 bases short and J 1 base short, with 17 bases between. This CDR3 is CSAISGTLGTDTQYF. CDR3 bases: TGCAGTGCCATATCCGGGACCCTGGGCACAGATACGCAGTATTTT.

The rearrangement uses TRBV29-1 and TRBJ2-1; 10 nucleotides align to TRBD1. J lost 6 bases, V lost 3 bases, and 8 bases had no gene match. The CDR3 has 15 residues. Germline values: CDR1 SQVTM, CDR2 ANQGSEA. The DNA for the CDR3 is TGCAGCGTTGAGGATGGGACAGGGGACTCCAATGAGCAGTTCTTC. Translating gives CSVEDGTGDSNEQFF.

The V and J genes are TRBV28 and TRBJ1-4; D gene ambiguous. V was shortened by 2 bases and J by 2 bases, with 9 bases between the two germline ends. The CDR3 loop spans 15 amino acids. The V gene's germline CDR1 is MDHEN and CDR2 SYDVKM. In nucleotides, the CDR3 is TGTGCCAGCAGTTTACGTGGGGATACTAATGAAAAACTGTTTTTT. This translates into CASSLRGDTNEKLFF.

The chain carries TRBV11-2 and TRBJ2-1, with D possibly being TRBD1 or TRBD2 (5 bases each). The CDR3 sequence is 14 residues long. The germline CDR1 and CDR2 sequences are SGHAT and FQNNGV. Trimming took off 6 bases at V and 5 bases at J, with 14 bases between the two ends. CDR3 region: CASRDRLGHNEQFF. The DNA of the CDR3 is TGTGCCAGCAGAGACCGCCTGGGACACAATGAGCAGTTCTTC.